The TCR beta chain under discussion was sequenced for a study of blood T cell repertoires in COVID-19. About the research overall: The study drew acute and convalescent COVID-19 samples from the United States, Italy and Spain. PBMCs, B-cell-depleted T cells, or T cells provided the cDNA or gDNA that made up the material.

Original processing notes: Reference gene primer amplification in the assay estimated nucleated cell counts. Profiled with immunoSEQ multiplex PCR; TCRdb holds only in-frame clones, not every one. V, J and clone size derive from that table, while D and trimming were established from the DNA sequence. The sample lists 150,000 to 200,000 clones, about nine tenths occurring once. The CDR3 is 15 amino acids. Trimming shortened V by 2 bases and J by 6 bases, and 17 bases separated the two germline ends. Germline CDR1 and CDR2: KGHSH and LQKENI. While infection was still active, Seattle patients were enrolled and then followed longitudinally.

The sequence came from a woman aged 60 to 75 with COVID-19, enrolled during active disease. The chain links TRBV18 to TRBJ2-7; D possibly corresponds to TRBD2 (6 bases). Sequencing input: peripheral blood. As DNA, the CDR3 is TGTGCCAGCTCACCAACCGGGACTGAGGTGTCCGAGCAGTACTTC. Translating gives CASSPTGTEVSEQYF.